The 11 T cell receptor beta chains given below trace back to one sample, sequenced in a study of cytomegalovirus exposure and HLA in healthy donors. PCR amplification relied on 60 Vbeta primers (plus 13 Jbeta primers). Here immunoSEQ multiplex PCR was the method, and the copy in TCRdb shows in-frame clones only, minus some. The sample yields about 160,000 clones, about three quarters seen once. Material for sequencing was PBMCs. Source of these receptors: a middle-aged woman in good health and CMV-seronegative.

CDR3 in amino acids: CASSQFTGGAGNTIYF. CDR3 bases: TGTGCCAGCAGCCAGTTCACAGGGGGCGCCGGAAACACCATATATTTT. This sequence joins TRBV4-2 and TRBJ1-3; 9 positions agree with TRBD1. Germline V CDR1 and CDR2: LGHNA, YNFKEQ. This CDR3 comprises 16 residues. Trimming removed 3 bases from V and 4 bases from J; junction bases left unmatched: 7.

This clone was detected only once. The chain employs TRBV2 and TRBJ2-5; 7 bases align to TRBD1. CDR3 length equals 14 residues. Germline trimming cut 6 bases from V and 7 bases from J; bases unmatched to any gene: 11. CDR1 SNHLY and CDR2 FYNNEI come from the germline V gene. CDR3 sequence reads: CASRGTVYMWTQYF. The CDR3 region has the DNA TGTGCCAGCAGGGGGACAGTTTACATGTGGACCCAGTACTTC.

J is TRBJ2-3 and V is TRBV19; D remains ambiguous. The CDR3 covers 13 residues. The V end lost 7 bases, the J end lost 8 bases, and 16 bases lay between the germline ends. Germline lookup yields CDR1 LNHDA and CDR2 SQIVND (reference sequence). CDR3 nucleotide sequence: TGTGCCAGTAAAGTGGCAGGCCGTGGTACGCAGTATTTT. This sequence encodes CASKVAGRGTQYF.

The chain is built from TRBV6-1 and TRBJ1-3; D unclear. V was clipped by 6 bases and J by 4 bases, with 13 bases between them. Germline V gene data show CDR1 as MNHNS and CDR2 as SASEGT. This CDR3 is built from 14 residues. CDR3 amino acids: CASRGESFGNTIYF. DNA of the CDR3: TGTGCCAGCAGGGGAGAGAGCTTCGGAAACACCATATATTTT.

This sequence joins TRBV19 and TRBJ1-2; D is unresolved. The CDR3 covers 13 residues. Trimming took 1 base from V and 6 from J, leaving 9 bases between them. Per germline, CDR1 LNHDA and CDR2 SQIVND (reference sequence). In DNA form, the CDR3 reads TGTGCCAGTAGTATAGCACGGGTGGATGGCTACACCTTC. This encodes CASSIARVDGYTF. Drawing the rest from reference TRBV19 and TRBJ1-2, the complete variable domain is DGGITQSPKYLFRKEGQNVTLSCEQNLNHDAMYWYRQDPGQGLRLIYYSQIVNDFQKGDIAEGYSVSREKKESFPLTVTSAQKNPTAFYLCASSIARVDGYTFGSGTRLTVV.

The chain carries TRBV5-1 and TRBJ1-2; 9 bases match TRBD1. Germline V lookup: CDR1 SGHRS, CDR2 YFSETQ. The CDR3 has 13 residues. V dropped 7 bases and J dropped 3; count of bases not matched to a gene: 4. The CDR3 nucleotides are TGCGCCAGCTGGGACAGGGTAGACTATGGCTACACCTTC. Translating it yields CASWDRVDYGYTF. The complete variable domain, with remaining parts taken from reference TRBV5-1 and TRBJ1-2, reads KAGVTQTPRYLIKTRGQQVTLSCSPISGHRSVSWYQQTPGQGLQFLFEYFSETQRNKGNFPGRFSGRQFSNSRSEMNVSTLELGDSALYLCASWDRVDYGYTFGSGTRLTVV.

V gene TRBV19 combines with J gene TRBJ1-1; 7 nucleotides align to TRBD1. Germline V CDR1 and CDR2: LNHDA, SQIVND (reference sequence). The CDR3 has 15 amino acids. V lost 4 bases to trimming and J lost 6 bases; unmatched junction nucleotides: 11. CDR3 nucleotide sequence: TGTGCCAGTAGTACGACGGACAGGAGATTCCCTGAAGCTTTCTTT. It codes for CASSTTDRRFPEAFF.

The chain links TRBV6-1 to TRBJ1-2, with D perhaps TRBD1 (5 bases). CDR3 size: 14 residues. Per germline, CDR1 MNHNS and CDR2 SASEGT. The germline V and J ends were trimmed by 6 bases and 8 bases, with 19 bases remaining between them. Here the CDR3 DNA reads TGTGCCAGCAGCGGTACCCCAGGGATCGGCGGCTACACCTTC. It is translated as CASSGTPGIGGYTF.

This chain uses TRBV10-1 with TRBJ2-5, with TRBD2 matching 15 bases. The length of the CDR3 is 18 residues. Germline assignment: CDR1 WNHNN and CDR2 SYGVQD (reference sequence). With 3 bases clipped from V and 5 bases from J, the junction kept 10 bases outside the gene matches. CDR3 nucleotide sequence: TGCGCCAGCAGTGATCCGGGACTAGCGGGGGGCCGGTGGGAGACCCAGTACTTC. It codes for CASSDPGLAGGRWETQYF.

V usage is TRBV10-3 and J usage is TRBJ1-1, with D hard to call. V was cut by 3 bases and J by 1 base, with 3 bases left in between. CDR1 ENHRY and CDR2 SYGVKD come from the germline V gene. The CDR3 length is 12 residues. CDR3: CAISDRNTEAFF. CDR3 coding DNA: TGTGCCATCAGTGACAGGAACACTGAAGCTTTCTTT.

The rearrangement uses TRBV9 and TRBJ2-2, with 8 bases lining up with TRBD1. With 4 bases clipped from V and 5 bases from J, the junction kept 10 bases outside the gene matches. CDR1 is SGDLS, CDR2 YYNGEE, per germline. CDR3 length: 16 amino acids. The CDR3 reads CASSPRTGKGTGELFF. CDR3 bases: TGTGCCAGCAGCCCGCGGACAGGGAAGGGAACCGGGGAGCTGTTTTTT.